Listed below are T cell receptor beta chains from one sample, sequenced in a study of shared clonotypes between healthy human individuals. The assay was immunoSEQ multiplex PCR, and TCRdb's table has in-frame clones only and misses some. The sample includes over 2 million clones, over 85% seen only once; the top ten take 0.1% to 0.15%. Sequenced sample: naive CD4+ T cells sorted from blood. These receptors were taken from a man in his late teens or twenties in good health. Both conserved end residues are part of each CDR3. The D gene is left open where the match is weak. A row's size may be missing; if present it is once, few, many or a size class.

>TRBV10-3|NA|TRBJ2-7|TRBD1
TGTGCCACAGAACCGGGACAGGGGGCTGGCGAGCAGTACTTC
CATEPGQGAGEQYF
>TRBV19|few|TRBJ1-5|TRBD1
TGTGCCAGTAGTCCGGGGACAGTCAATCAGCCCCAGCATTTT
CASSPGTVNQPQHF
>TRBV7-2|NA|TRBJ1-5|NA
TGTGCCAGCAGCCCGGGCCTCAGCAATCAGCCCCAGCATTTT
CASSPGLSNQPQHF
>TRBV18|NA|TRBJ2-7|NA
TGTGCCAGCTCACCACCAGGCCGCGAGCAGTACTTC
CASSPPGREQYF
>TRBV6-1|NA|TRBJ2-5|NA
TGTGCCAGCACCCGGACAGTTAAAGGACGTGAGACCCAGTACTTC
CASTRTVKGRETQYF
>TRBV9|NA|TRBJ1-2|TRBD1
TGTGCCAGCAGCCCTATAACTGGACAGGGATATGGTGGCTACACCTTC
CASSPITGQGYGGYTF
>TRBV6-1|NA|TRBJ1-2|TRBD1
TGTGCCAGCAGTGAGGATAACAGGGGGAACTATGGCTACACCTTC
CASSEDNRGNYGYTF
>TRBV6-6|once|TRBJ1-4|NA
TGTGCCAGCAGTTACGACAACTTTGAAAAACTGTTTTTT
CASSYDNFEKLFF
>TRBV15|NA|TRBJ2-7|NA
TGTGCCACCAGCAGAGGATCGGGCGCAAGGAGCTCCTACGAGCAGTACTTC
CATSRGSGARSSYEQYF
>TRBV15|NA|TRBJ1-2|TRBD1
TGTGCCACCACGGAACTCGCAGGGGGCGCCGGTGGCTACACCTTC
CATTELAGGAGGYTF
>TRBV7-9|once|TRBJ2-1|NA
TGTGCCAGCAGCCCTGCGTCCGCCTACAATGAGCAGTTCTTC
CASSPASAYNEQFF
>TRBV10-3|NA|TRBJ2-7|NA
TGTGCCATCAGTGAAGGGTCAGTTAGCTCCTACGAGCAGTACTTC
CAISEGSVSSYEQYF
>TRBV7-6|once|TRBJ2-1|NA
TGTGCCAGCAGCTTAATAATCACCGGGACGACACCTTACAATGAGCAGTTCTTC
CASSLIITGTTPYNEQFF
>TRBV6-6|NA|TRBJ2-3|TRBD2
TGTGCCAGCGTCAAGCGGGAGGTAGATACGCAGTATTTT
CASVKREVDTQYF
>TRBV5-1|NA|TRBJ1-4|TRBD1
TGCGCCAGCAGCCCAACAGGGGGTAATGAAAAACTGTTTTTT
CASSPTGGNEKLFF
>TRBV18|NA|TRBJ2-3|TRBD2
TGTGCCAGCTCACACAAGGCTAGCGGCTCTTACACAGATACGCAGTATTTT
CASSHKASGSYTDTQYF
>TRBV5-4|NA|TRBJ1-1|NA
TGTGCCAGCAGCTTGGTCGCTGGGCTGAACACTGAAGCTTTCTTT
CASSLVAGLNTEAFF
>TRBV18|NA|TRBJ1-2|TRBD1
TGTGCCAGCTCACCAGCGAGCAGGGGGGTAGACTATGGCTACACCTTC
CASSPASRGVDYGYTF
>TRBV25-1|NA|TRBJ2-5|TRBD1
TGTGCCAGCAGCTCTCAGGGACAGGGCCAAGAGACCCAGTACTTC
CASSSQGQGQETQYF
>TRBV7-2|NA|TRBJ2-7|TRBD1
TGTGCCAGCAGCTTAGTCGGGACAGGCCTCTACGAGCAGTACTTC
CASSLVGTGLYEQYF
>TRBV6-5|once|TRBJ1-5|TRBD1
TGTGCCAGCAGCACAGGGGCCCTCAATCAGCCCCAGCATTTT
CASSTGALNQPQHF
>TRBV11-2|NA|TRBJ2-1|NA
TGTGCCAGCAGCTTTTTAGGTGAGCAGTTCTTC
CASSFLGEQFF
>TRBV19|NA|TRBJ1-5|NA
TGTGCCAGTAGTAAAGATGGCAGTTCCAATCAGCCCCAGCATTTT
CASSKDGSSNQPQHF
>TRBV29-1|NA|TRBJ2-3|TRBD1
TGCAGCGCAGACAGGGGGAACACAGATACGCAGTATTTT
CSADRGNTDTQYF
>TRBV10-3|NA|TRBJ2-3|TRBD2
TGTGCCATCAGTGCCGGAGCGGGGTTAAGTTACGGAGATACGCAGTATTTT
CAISAGAGLSYGDTQYF
>TRBV6-1|NA|TRBJ1-4|TRBD1
TGTGCCAGCAGTGAGGGCAGGGGGCTGGCGGAAAAACTGTTTTTT
CASSEGRGLAEKLFF
>TRBV10-1|NA|TRBJ2-7|TRBD1
TGCGCCAGCAGTGAGGCGGCAGGGGGCTCCTACGAGCAGTACTTC
CASSEAAGGSYEQYF
>TRBV30|NA|TRBJ1-3|TRBD1
TGTGCCTGGCGAAAGGACAGGCTCTCTGGAAACACCATATATTTT
CAWRKDRLSGNTIYF
>TRBV9|NA|TRBJ2-2|TRBD2
TGTGCCAGCAGCGTCGGGGGGACCGGGGAGCTGTTTTTT
CASSVGGTGELFF
>TRBV30|NA|TRBJ2-7|TRBD1
TGTGCCTGGACTAGGACAGGCTACGAGCAGTACTTC
CAWTRTGYEQYF
>TRBV19|NA|TRBJ2-5|NA
TGTGCCAGTAGTATAATCCGGGGGCAACAAGAGACCCAGTACTTC
CASSIIRGQQETQYF
>TRBV5-1|once|TRBJ2-3|TRBD2
TGCGCCAGCAGCTTGTCGGTGGGGACTAGCATGGCAGATACGCAGTATTTT
CASSLSVGTSMADTQYF
>TRBV19|NA|TRBJ2-3|TRBD1
TGTGCCAGTAGCGCCGGGACAGGGAAGACAGATACGCAGTATTTT
CASSAGTGKTDTQYF
>TRBV21-1|NA|TRBJ2-7|NA
TGTGCCAGCAGCGAAAAAAAACCGGGACGGATAATCTACGAGCAGTACTTC
CASSEKKPGRIIYEQYF
>TRBV9|once|TRBJ1-6|NA
TGTGCCAGCAGCGTAGAGTCTGGAAACTCACCCCTCCACTTT
CASSVESGNSPLHF
>TRBV27|NA|TRBJ1-5|TRBD1
TGTGCCAGCAGCCAAAGGACAGGGGACAATCAGCCCCAGCATTTT
CASSQRTGDNQPQHF
>TRBV7-9|NA|TRBJ2-7|NA
TGTGCCAGCAGCTTTTTATGGTCGGGGGCTGACGAGCAGTACTTC
CASSFLWSGADEQYF
>TRBV7-9|NA|TRBJ1-1|NA
TGTGCCAGCAGCTTCCTTACTTCAGACACTGAAGCTTTCTTT
CASSFLTSDTEAFF
>TRBV6-5|NA|TRBJ2-7|NA
TGTGCCAGCGGGAGGGGGGGAAAGAACTCCTACGAGCAGTACTTC
CASGRGGKNSYEQYF
>TRBV7-2|once|TRBJ2-1|TRBD1
TGTGCCAGCAGCTTGGACAGGGGTTTACACAATGAGCAGTTCTTC
CASSLDRGLHNEQFF
>TRBV28|NA|TRBJ2-2|NA
TGTGCCAGCACCGGGGCCGGGCGGGGCACCGGGGAGCTGTTTTTT
CASTGAGRGTGELFF
>TRBV5-1|NA|TRBJ2-7|TRBD2
TGCGCCAGCAGCTTGGAGGGAGGGACCTACGAGCAGTACTTC
CASSLEGGTYEQYF
>TRBV11-2|NA|TRBJ2-7|TRBD1
TGTGCCAGCAGCTGGACAGGCTACGAGCAGTACTTC
CASSWTGYEQYF
>TRBV6-5|once|TRBJ2-3|NA
TGTGCCAGCAGCCGCGGCAGGGGGGTCGATACGCAGTATTTT
CASSRGRGVDTQYF
>TRBV30|NA|TRBJ2-2|TRBD2
TGTGCCTGGAGCATGGGACTAGCGGATACCGGGGAGCTGTTTTTT
CAWSMGLADTGELFF